The clone carrying this T cell receptor (beta chain) was picked up a small number of times. The target antigen is unknown. Specified treatment: approximately 9-day PBMC culture with coronavirus spike peptide pools or control peptides (ViraFEST assay). Cultured CD4+ T-cell DNA underwent Oncomine TCR Beta short-read sequencing. TCRdb analysed the PCR reads with MiXCR anew, one entry per CDR3 protein. The sample includes about 21,000 distinct CDR3 sequences, roughly 70% seen only once; the top ten take about 9%. The sample is drawn from a study of vaccination and CD4 T cells after COVID-19. The CDR3 is 14 residues long. Germline V lookup: CDR1 DFQATT, CDR2 SNEGSKA (reference sequence). V lost 4 bases and J 5 bases, leaving 15 bases between the germline ends.

Input material: CD4+ T cells from blood, cultured in vitro. This chain joins TRBV20-1 and TRBJ1-5, with a tentative D call TRBD1 (5 bases). The sequence was obtained from a human donor who had recovered from COVID-19. The CDR3 sequence is CSAIRGTGDQPQHF. Here the CDR3 DNA reads TGCAGTGCTATTCGGGGGACCGGGGATCAGCCCCAGCATTTT.